This TCR beta chain was captured in a study of siplizumab effects on memory and regulatory T cells. Sequencing was performed with immunoSEQ multiplex PCR; in TCRdb, only in-frame clones are kept and a portion is missing. The repertoire consists of 90,000 to 95,000 clones, with more than 85% occurring once and the leading ten covering 6.5%. The CDR3 is 13 residues long. Germline CDR1 SGHDT, CDR2 YYEEEE. V dropped 0 bases and J dropped 5 bases, with 6 bases sitting between them. The sequenced sample was CD8+ T cells sorted from blood. The chain links TRBV5-6 to TRBJ1-5, with D hard to call. The sequence was collected from a human donor in good health. This CDR3 is CASSLVGDQPQHF. DNA of the CDR3: TGTGCCAGCAGCTTGGTCGGGGATCAGCCCCAGCATTTT.